These T cell receptor beta chains were read from a single sample in a study of response to subunit inactivated influenza vaccine. TCRdb re-derived calls from the RT-PCR reads in MiXCR, one entry per CDR3 protein. The sample shows 600,000 to 850,000 distinct CDR3 sequences, 13% to 15% of them seen only once. Sample: PBMCs from blood, taken roughly 15 days before vaccination. These receptor sequences come from a man aged 50 to 59 who received an inactivated influenza vaccine. Each CDR3 is given with its conserved first and last residue. Each record gives: J gene, V gene, D gene, clone size, CDR3 DNA, CDR3 protein. A D gene is named only where the DNA matches it firmly. Size values are once, few and many counts, or a class for expanded clones, and some rows have none.

TRBJ1-1	TRBV7-8	.	few	TGTGCCAGCAGCGCGTATGAGAACACTGAAGCTTTCTTT	CASSAYENTEAFF
TRBJ1-2	TRBV10-1	.	.	TGCGCCAGCCGCGAGGTGGGTGGCTACACCTTC	CASREVGGYTF
TRBJ2-1	TRBV5-8	TRBD2	few	TGTGCCAGCAGCTTAAAGTCGGGTCGGGGGGACAATGAGCAGTTCTTC	CASSLKSGRGDNEQFF
TRBJ1-2	TRBV28	.	few	TGTGCCAGCACCCTGGGCAGGGCAAATGGCTACACCTTC	CASTLGRANGYTF
TRBJ2-1	TRBV14	.	few	TGTGCCAGCAGCCAAGGGATGAGGGGTGAGCAGTTCTTC	CASSQGMRGEQFF
TRBJ1-2	TRBV15	.	few	TGTGCCACCAGCAGCAACAGGGCTAGCTACACCTTC	CATSSNRASYTF
TRBJ2-1	TRBV7-2	TRBD2	.	TGTGCCAGCAGCTTAGTTAGCGGGGGTGTCAATGAGCAGTTCTTC	CASSLVSGGVNEQFF
TRBJ1-2	TRBV18	.	.	TGTGCCAGCTCACCCACGGCAGCTAACTATGGCTACACCTTC	CASSPTAANYGYTF
TRBJ2-2	TRBV6-1	TRBD1	.	TGTGCCAGCAGCCAGACAGGGTCGTTTGCCGGGGAGCTGTTTTTT	CASSQTGSFAGELFF
TRBJ2-7	TRBV6-5	.	.	TGTGCCAGCAGTTACGGCAGATTAGAAGCTCCCTACGAGCAGTACTTC	CASSYGRLEAPYEQYF
TRBJ2-3	TRBV5-1	.	few	TGCGCCAGCAGCTTGGACAGGAGCAGCACAGATACGCAGTATTTT	CASSLDRSSTDTQYF
TRBJ2-7	TRBV5-1	.	.	TGCGCCAGCAGCTTGACAGGGATTCCCTACGAGCAGTACTTC	CASSLTGIPYEQYF
TRBJ2-1	TRBV5-1	TRBD2	.	TGCGCCAGCAGCTCCGGCAGGTGGACTAGCGGTAGCTCCTACAATGAGCAGTTCTTC	CASSSGRWTSGSSYNEQFF